The following is a T cell receptor (beta chain) sequence with its context. A junction end diverges from the germline sequence, so it may reflect a read error. This specimen belongs to a study of blood T cell repertoires in COVID-19. The protocol was immunoSEQ multiplex PCR, while the TCRdb copy is restricted to in-frame clones and leaves out a portion. Of about 250,000 clones in the sample, roughly four fifths were seen once. Looked up from germline, CDR1 is SGHKS and CDR2 is YYEKEE (reference sequence). CDR3 length: 11 residues. This TCR was recovered from a person between 65 and 79 years old with COVID-19, enrolled during active disease. V gene TRBV5-5 combines with J gene TRBJ2-7, with TRBD1 matching over 7 bases. The sequenced sample was peripheral blood. The CDR3: CASSLDRVMHF. The CDR3 nucleotides read TGTGCCAGCAGCTTAGACAGGGTCATGCACTTC.